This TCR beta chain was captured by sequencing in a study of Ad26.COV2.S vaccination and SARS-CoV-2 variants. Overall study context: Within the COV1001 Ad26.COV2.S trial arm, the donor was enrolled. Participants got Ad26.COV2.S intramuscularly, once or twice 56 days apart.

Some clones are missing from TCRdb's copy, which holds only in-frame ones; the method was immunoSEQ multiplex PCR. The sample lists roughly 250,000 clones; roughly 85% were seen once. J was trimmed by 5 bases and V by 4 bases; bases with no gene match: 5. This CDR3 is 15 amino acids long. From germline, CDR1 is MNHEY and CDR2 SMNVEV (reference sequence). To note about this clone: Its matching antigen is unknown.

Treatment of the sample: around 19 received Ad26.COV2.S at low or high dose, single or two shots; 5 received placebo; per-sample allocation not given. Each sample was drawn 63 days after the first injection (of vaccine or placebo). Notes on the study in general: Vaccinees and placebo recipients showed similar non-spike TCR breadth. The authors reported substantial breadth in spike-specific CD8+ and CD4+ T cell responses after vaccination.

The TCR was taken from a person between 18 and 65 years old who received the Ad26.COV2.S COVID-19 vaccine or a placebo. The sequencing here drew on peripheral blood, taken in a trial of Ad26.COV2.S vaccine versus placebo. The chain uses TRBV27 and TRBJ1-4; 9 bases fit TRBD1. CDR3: CASSYRGTGNEKLFF. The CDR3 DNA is TGTGCCAGCAGTTACCGCGGGACAGGGAATGAAAAACTGTTTTTT.